These T cell receptor beta chains were read from a single sample in a study of CD8 T cells in Susac syndrome. MiXCR, applied by TCRdb to the immunoSEQ multiplex PCR reads, yields one record per CDR3 protein. The data hold a few hundred thousand distinct CDR3 sequences, with 95% observed a single time. The specimen was CD4+ T cells from PBMCs. All receptors come from a human donor with multiple sclerosis. Both conserved end residues are part of each CDR3. The order of the fields is J gene, clone size, V gene, CDR3 protein. Where a row states a size, it is once, few, many or the class of an expanded clone; other rows omit it.

j_gene: TRBJ1-2; abundance: -; v_gene: TRBV29-1; CDR3aa: CSVGPGNTNYGYTF
j_gene: TRBJ2-3; abundance: -; v_gene: TRBV6-1; CDR3aa: CASSLHGLAGGPNTQYF
j_gene: TRBJ1-6; abundance: -; v_gene: TRBV14; CDR3aa: CASSQDRGHSPLHF
j_gene: TRBJ1-2; abundance: -; v_gene: TRBV20-1; CDR3aa: CSARGGPGTGYTF
j_gene: TRBJ2-3; abundance: -; v_gene: TRBV28; CDR3aa: CASSSAGASTDTQYF
j_gene: TRBJ1-1; abundance: -; v_gene: TRBV6-1; CDR3aa: CASSPTFFGGWNTEAFF
j_gene: TRBJ2-6; abundance: -; v_gene: TRBV6-5; CDR3aa: CVSSLVGLGANVLTF
j_gene: TRBJ2-4; abundance: -; v_gene: TRBV29-1; CDR3aa: CSDTPQGNLQNIQYF
j_gene: TRBJ1-4; abundance: -; v_gene: TRBV2; CDR3aa: CASSGDRNEKLFF
j_gene: TRBJ2-7; abundance: once; v_gene: TRBV14; CDR3aa: CASSRRDREWYEQYF
j_gene: TRBJ2-3; abundance: -; v_gene: TRBV20-1; CDR3aa: CSAGALGTQYF
j_gene: TRBJ2-5; abundance: -; v_gene: TRBV4-1; CDR3aa: CASSQGVAGVMETQYF
j_gene: TRBJ2-7; abundance: -; v_gene: TRBV25-1; CDR3aa: CASSELGGSPYEQYF
j_gene: TRBJ2-7; abundance: -; v_gene: TRBV28; CDR3aa: CASRASSVPYEQYF
j_gene: TRBJ2-1; abundance: -; v_gene: TRBV20-1; CDR3aa: CSAWTSGRIDEQFF
j_gene: TRBJ2-3; abundance: -; v_gene: TRBV4-1; CDR3aa: CASSQPTSGRTDTQYF
j_gene: TRBJ2-3; abundance: -; v_gene: TRBV9; CDR3aa: CASRGEDTQYF